These T cell receptor beta chains were read from a single sample in a study of early T cells in non-severe SARS-CoV-2 infection. MiXCR, run by TCRdb on the 5' RACE reads, gives a single entry per CDR3 protein. The sample consists of roughly 51,000 distinct CDR3 sequences, 11% of them appearing once. Sequences were obtained from whole blood. These receptors all come from an adult who was a healthcare worker with PCR-confirmed SARS-CoV-2 infection or an uninfected control (not recorded which). Each CDR3 is given with its conserved first and last residue. The D gene is left open where the match is weak. Not every row has a clone size; where given, it reads once, few, many or a size class.

DNA,CDR3,J,length,V,D,size
TGTGCCAGCTCGGGCGACGGGAATTCACCCCTCCACTTT,CASSGDGNSPLHF,TRBJ1-6,13,TRBV18,.,.
TGTGCCAGCAGTCAGGAGAACACTGAAGCTTTCTTT,CASSQENTEAFF,TRBJ1-1,12,TRBV6-6,.,.
TGCAGTGCTAGAGACCTCCGGGACAGCAGGGCTGTTGCCAAAAACATTCAGTACTTC,CSARDLRDSRAVAKNIQYF,TRBJ2-4,19,TRBV20-1,TRBD1,few
TGTGCCTGGAGTGTCCCGAGAGGCGGTGAAAAACTGTTTTTT,CAWSVPRGGEKLFF,TRBJ1-4,14,TRBV30,.,few
TGTGCTAGTGGTCCAAGTGGCGGGAGCACAGATACGCAGTATTTT,CASGPSGGSTDTQYF,TRBJ2-3,15,TRBV12-5,.,few
TGTGCCAGCAGTTTACCCCCCTCCCCCCTGGCAGGGGTAAACATTCAGTACTTC,CASSLPPSPLAGVNIQYF,TRBJ2-4,18,TRBV27,.,few
TGTGCCAGCAGCCCTGGGGACAGGCGGTTTTCACCCCTCCACTTT,CASSPGDRRFSPLHF,TRBJ1-6,15,TRBV7-9,TRBD1,.
TGCGCCAGCAGCCACCTCGACAGGGGGGACTACGAGCAGTACTTC,CASSHLDRGDYEQYF,TRBJ2-7,15,TRBV4-1,TRBD1,.
TGTGTCAGCTCGCCAGGGGGTCGGAACGAGCAGTACTTC,CVSSPGGRNEQYF,TRBJ2-7,13,TRBV18,TRBD1,few
TGTGCCAGCATCATTGTCCCCGGACAGCCCCAGCATTTT,CASIIVPGQPQHF,TRBJ1-5,13,TRBV2,.,few
TGCGCCAGCAGCCAAGTTGGGACTGGGCTTATGAACACTGAAGCTTTCTTT,CASSQVGTGLMNTEAFF,TRBJ1-1,17,TRBV4-1,.,.
TGTGCCAGCAGAGTTAGCCTATCACCCCTCCACTTT,CASRVSLSPLHF,TRBJ1-6,12,TRBV12-3/TRBV12-4,.,few
TGTGCCAGCAGCACCGGGACAGGGGTATTTCGCACAGATACGCAGTATTTT,CASSTGTGVFRTDTQYF,TRBJ2-3,17,TRBV12-3/TRBV12-4,TRBD1,many
TGCGCCAGCAGCTTGTTGGGACAGGGGATCAACATTCAGTACTTC,CASSLLGQGINIQYF,TRBJ2-4,15,TRBV5-1,TRBD1,many
TGTGCCAGCAGCCTGATAGCGGGAGTATCTGTGGATACGCAGTATTTT,CASSLIAGVSVDTQYF,TRBJ2-3,16,TRBV7-8,TRBD2,many
TGCAGTGCTACGGCCGATGGGGAGCTGTTTTTT,CSATADGELFF,TRBJ2-2,11,TRBV20-1,.,.
TGTGCCAGCAGCCAAGGGGCTAGGAGCCAAGAGACCCAGTACTTC,CASSQGARSQETQYF,TRBJ2-5,15,TRBV4-2,.,many